This is a list of T cell receptor beta chains from one sample in a study of metastatic and nonmetastatic thyroid tumors. TCRdb re-clonotyped the PCR reads through MiXCR. Of approximately 13,000 clones in the sample, around 33% are singletons; the top ten hold approximately 12%. Sequenced sample: tumor tissue. These receptors were obtained from a male donor with papillary thyroid cancer or a benign thyroid nodule (not recorded which). Some clones in this sample may be carry-over from other donors' samples. Both conserved end residues are part of each CDR3. The order of the fields is J gene, clone size, V gene, D gene, CDR3 protein. D genes are given only for firm matches. Part of the rows lack a size; the others show once, few, many or a class for expanded clones.

J: TRBJ1-2; size: -; V: TRBV10-2; D: -; CDR3: CASSVGQSLYGYTF
J: TRBJ2-1; size: few; V: TRBV28; D: TRBD2; CDR3: CASSLGLAGGSYNEKFF
J: TRBJ2-3; size: few; V: TRBV24-1; D: TRBD2; CDR3: CATSDLRDATSRDTQYF
J: TRBJ2-1; size: few; V: TRBV29-1; D: TRBD2; CDR3: CSVEVPGLAGGPINEQFF
J: TRBJ2-1; size: -; V: TRBV19; D: -; CDR3: CASSDTLPRVSYNEQFF
J: TRBJ1-1; size: few; V: TRBV5-1; D: -; CDR3: CASSLTWNTEAFF
J: TRBJ2-2; size: few; V: TRBV28; D: TRBD2; CDR3: CASTNSGFARTGELFF
J: TRBJ1-2; size: -; V: TRBV6-1; D: -; CDR3: CASSVETGTFYGYTF
J: TRBJ2-7; size: -; V: TRBV7-2; D: -; CDR3: CASSLSSSYEQYF
J: TRBJ2-2; size: -; V: TRBV11-2; D: -; CDR3: CASSFLGPGELFF
J: TRBJ1-5; size: -; V: TRBV6-1; D: -; CDR3: CSSSVLQGGQPQHF
J: TRBJ2-7; size: medium-sized; V: TRBV19; D: -; CDR3: CASSAQGGPSSYEQYF
J: TRBJ1-2; size: -; V: TRBV11-2; D: TRBD1; CDR3: CASSPLYLGQGYGYTF
J: TRBJ1-5; size: medium-sized; V: TRBV5-6; D: TRBD1; CDR3: CASSWGGQNSNQPQHF
J: TRBJ2-3; size: -; V: TRBV6-5; D: -; CDR3: CASSYSPSTGTDTQYF
J: TRBJ2-3; size: medium-sized; V: TRBV5-1; D: TRBD2; CDR3: CASSLRTSGSTDTQYF
J: TRBJ1-4; size: few; V: TRBV28; D: TRBD1; CDR3: CASSLGQGANEKLFF
J: TRBJ2-7; size: -; V: TRBV6-1; D: -; CDR3: CASRVNALLSSYEQYF